The clone carrying this T cell receptor (beta chain) was recorded only once. Its target is unknown. The CDR3 totals 15 residues. Germline V gene data show CDR1 as SNHLY and CDR2 as FYNNEI. Germline trimming cut 5 bases from V and 5 bases from J; bases unmatched to any gene: 11. CD45RA-negative memory and CD45RA+ naive subsets were split from the CD4+ cells. Some clones are missing from TCRdb's copy, which holds only in-frame ones; the method was immunoSEQ multiplex PCR. This sample carries approximately 180,000 clones, 90% to 95% of them seen once, and the ten largest clones take 0.067%. The data were obtained in a study of shared clonotypes between healthy human individuals. At the level of the study: The study drew on a couple of women and a few men aged 18 to 49 as donors. Each donor contributed plates that comprised three CD4 naive, three CD4 memory, two CD8 naive and one CD8 memory.

Findings and limits, study-wide: The study found 4.5% to 6% of naive CD4 clonotypes shared across a handful of donors.

Sequenced sample: naive CD4+ T cells sorted from blood. As for subset: CD45RA+ positively selected. The receptor was derived from a woman aged 25-40 years in good health. J is TRBJ2-7 and V is TRBV2, with 8 bases that match TRBD1. The CDR3 coding sequence is TGTGCCAGCAGTCGACAGGGGAGCGCGTCCCACGAGCAGTACTTC. Its protein product is CASSRQGSASHEQYF.